Listed below are T cell receptor beta chains from one sample, sequenced in a study of CD8 T cells in Susac syndrome. TCRdb independently ran MiXCR on the immunoSEQ multiplex PCR reads; one entry per CDR3 protein. The repertoire holds under 95,000 distinct CDR3 sequences, with 85% to 95% as singletons. The sequencing sample was made of CD4+ T cells from PBMCs. These receptors all stem from a human donor with Susac syndrome. Each CDR3 is given with its conserved first and last residue. D genes are given only for firm matches. Part of the rows lack a size; the others show once, few, many or a class for expanded clones.

j_call v_call d_call clone_size cdr3_aa cdr3_nt
TRBJ1-2 TRBV30 - - CAWSVLESGVGGYTF TGTGCCTGGAGTGTTTTGGAATCAGGGGTGGGAGGCTACACCTTC
TRBJ2-3 TRBV12-3/TRBV12-4 TRBD1 - CASSSPGQYRINTQYF TGTGCCAGCAGTTCGCCGGGACAGTATCGGATTAATACGCAGTATTTT
TRBJ1-2 TRBV2 TRBD1 - CASSYTPGTGDGYTF TGTGCCAGCAGTTATACCCCCGGGACAGGGGACGGCTACACCTTC
TRBJ2-5 TRBV7-2 TRBD2 - CASSTPGLAGDLMETQYF TGTGCCAGCAGCACACCGGGACTAGCGGGGGACCTCATGGAGACCCAGTACTTC
TRBJ2-1 TRBV2 TRBD1 - CASSEALGQGNEQFF TGTGCCAGCAGTGAAGCGCTGGGACAGGGTAATGAGCAGTTCTTC
TRBJ2-2 TRBV6-1 TRBD1 - CASRPGTGGLPGELFF TGTGCCAGCAGGCCTGGGACAGGGGGCCTCCCCGGGGAGCTGTTTTTT
TRBJ2-5 TRBV5-1 - - CASSFKGETQYF TGCGCCAGCAGCTTTAAGGGTGAGACCCAGTACTTC
TRBJ1-2 TRBV29-1 - - CSVEEAGRGYTF TGCAGCGTTGAAGAGGCAGGGCGAGGCTACACCTTC
TRBJ2-2 TRBV3-1 - - CASSLMGTGELFF TGTGCCAGCAGCCTTATGGGAACCGGGGAGCTGTTTTTT
TRBJ1-6 TRBV30 - few CAWSVWVQDSPLHF TGTGCCTGGAGTGTTTGGGTCCAGGATTCACCCCTCCACTTT
TRBJ2-5 TRBV20-1 - - CSARDRNGQETQYF TGCAGTGCTAGAGATCGCAACGGGCAAGAGACCCAGTACTTC
TRBJ2-4 TRBV27 - - CASSIGNIQYF TGTGCCAGCAGTATAGGGAACATTCAGTACTTC
TRBJ2-5 TRBV12-3/TRBV12-4 - - CASSLARGGQETQYF TGTGCCAGCAGTTTAGCGAGGGGGGGTCAAGAGACCCAGTACTTC
TRBJ2-3 TRBV30 TRBD2 - CAWDSSGRITDTQYF TGTGCCTGGGACTCTAGCGGGAGAATCACAGATACGCAGTATTTT
TRBJ2-1 TRBV6-5 TRBD1 - CASSYGTGGSNEQFF TGTGCCAGCAGTTACGGGACAGGGGGTTCCAATGAGCAGTTCTTC
TRBJ2-7 TRBV7-2 TRBD2 once CASSLRRGSVEQYF TGTGCCAGCAGCTTGAGGCGGGGGTCGGTCGAGCAGTACTTC
TRBJ2-7 TRBV20-1 - - CSARDGREPYEQYF TGCAGTGCTAGAGATGGCAGGGAACCCTACGAGCAGTACTTC
TRBJ2-3 TRBV14 - - CASSQIDRDTQYF TGTGCCAGCAGCCAGATCGACAGAGATACGCAGTATTTT
TRBJ2-5 TRBV11-2 - - CASSLDTGGAETQYF TGTGCCAGCAGCTTAGATACGGGGGGCGCGGAGACCCAGTACTTC
TRBJ1-3 TRBV3-1 - - CASRERKEGNTIYF TGTGCCAGCCGGGAGCGGAAGGAGGGAAACACCATATATTTT
TRBJ2-7 TRBV14 - - CASSQVVLHEQYF TGTGCCAGCAGCCAAGTGGTCCTACACGAGCAGTACTTC
TRBJ2-7 TRBV11-2 - - CASSLVQTEGSYEQYF TGTGCCAGCAGCTTAGTCCAAACGGAGGGGTCCTACGAGCAGTACTTC
TRBJ2-3 TRBV2 TRBD2 - CASSKGLAGPSDTQYF TGTGCCAGCAGTAAAGGACTAGCGGGGCCATCAGATACGCAGTATTTT
TRBJ1-2 TRBV29-1 - - CSVEWDGYTF TGCAGCGTTGAATGGGACGGCTACACCTTC